A single sample gave rise to the 5 T cell receptor beta chains below, sequenced in a study of blood T cell repertoires in COVID-19. Assay: immunoSEQ multiplex PCR; the TCRdb copy retains only in-frame clones and omits some. Of about 63,000 clones listed, around 76% are singletons. The specimen sequenced was peripheral blood. The receptors were sampled from a woman of 80 years or more with acute or convalescent COVID-19.

The chain carries TRBV7-3 and TRBJ2-1; D may be TRBD2 (6 bases). V lost 5 bases, J lost 4 bases, and 18 bases lay in between. The CDR3 consists of 16 residues. From germline, CDR1 is SGHTA and CDR2 FQGTGA. CDR3 residues: CASSPQGASGYNEQFF. The CDR3 DNA reads as TGTGCCAGCAGCCCCCAAGGGGCCAGCGGGTACAATGAGCAGTTCTTC.

The chain joins TRBV7-9 to TRBJ2-1, with a tentative D call TRBD1 (5 bases). V lost 4 bases to trimming and J lost 9 bases, with 16 bases between them. Germline V lookup: CDR1 SEHNR, CDR2 FQNEAQ (reference sequence). This CDR3 is built from 14 residues. DNA of the CDR3: TGTGCCAGCAGCTCTACCACAGGTGTGTTTGAGCAGTTCTTC. Encoded protein: CASSSTTGVFEQFF.

This CDR3 is CASSLDREYEQYF. The CDR3 coding sequence is TGTGCCAGTAGTTTGGACAGGGAGTACGAGCAGTACTTC. This chain connects TRBV19 to TRBJ2-7; TRBD1 matches at 8 bases. There are 13 residues in the CDR3. Germline CDR1 reads LNHDA; CDR2 reads SQIVND (reference sequence). V shed 5 bases and J 4 bases; nucleotides not matched to a gene: 4. Based on the CDR3 plus reference TRBV19 and TRBJ2-7, the full variable domain is DGGITQSPKYLFRKEGQNVTLSCEQNLNHDAMYWYRQDPGQGLRLIYYSQIVNDFQKGDIAEGYSVSREKKESFPLTVTSAQKNPTAFYLCASSLDREYEQYFGPGTRLTVT.

The chain combines TRBV30 with TRBJ1-3; tentative D call: TRBD1 (6 bases). This CDR3 has 15 amino acids. With 3 bases removed from V and 4 bases from J, the gap between germline ends came to 16 bases. From germline, CDR1 is GTSNPN and CDR2 SVGIG (reference sequence). Here the CDR3 DNA reads TGTGCCTGGAGATCGAAAGCAGGGGTCGGAAACACCATATATTTT. Amino acids: CAWRSKAGVGNTIYF.

The chain combines TRBV24-1 with TRBJ2-5; 8 bases are a match to TRBD1. V shed 4 bases, J shed 7 bases, and the junction held 7 bases outside the gene matches. The germline V gene has CDR1 KGHDR and CDR2 SFDVKD. The CDR3 is 14 residues long. CDR3 coding DNA: TGTGCCACCAGTGACCCCGGACAGGGCCGGACCCAGTACTTC. Translated, it gives CATSDPGQGRTQYF.